Sequencing of this TCR beta chain was carried out in a study of blood T cell repertoires in COVID-19. The V gene's germline CDR1 is LGHDT and CDR2 YNNKEL (reference sequence). V dropped 2 bases and J dropped 5 bases, with 6 bases sitting between them. CDR3 size: 12 residues. The assay was immunoSEQ multiplex PCR, and TCRdb's table has in-frame clones only and misses some. The sample records 70,000 to 85,000 clones, about 83% being singletons. The sample taken for sequencing was peripheral blood. The TCR originated in a human donor in a cohort sampled during active COVID-19. V gene TRBV3-1 (or the pseudogene TRBV3-2) combines with J gene TRBJ2-5; D is unresolved. The CDR3 loop is CASSQNAETQYF. The CDR3 DNA reads as TGTGCCAGCAGCCAAAACGCGGAGACCCAGTACTTC.